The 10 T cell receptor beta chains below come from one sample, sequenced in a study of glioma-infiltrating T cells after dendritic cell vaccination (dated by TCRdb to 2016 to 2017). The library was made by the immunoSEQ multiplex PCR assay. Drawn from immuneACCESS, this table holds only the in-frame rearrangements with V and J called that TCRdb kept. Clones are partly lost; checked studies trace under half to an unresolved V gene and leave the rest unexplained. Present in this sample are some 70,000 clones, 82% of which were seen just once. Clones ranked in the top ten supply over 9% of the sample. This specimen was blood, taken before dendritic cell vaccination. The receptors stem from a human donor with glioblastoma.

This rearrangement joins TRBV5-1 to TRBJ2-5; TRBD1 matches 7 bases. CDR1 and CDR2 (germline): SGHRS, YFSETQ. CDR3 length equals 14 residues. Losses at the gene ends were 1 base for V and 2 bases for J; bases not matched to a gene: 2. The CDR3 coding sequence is TGCGCCAGCAGCTTGCAGGGACAGCAAGAGACCCAGTACTTC. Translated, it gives CASSLQGQQETQYF.

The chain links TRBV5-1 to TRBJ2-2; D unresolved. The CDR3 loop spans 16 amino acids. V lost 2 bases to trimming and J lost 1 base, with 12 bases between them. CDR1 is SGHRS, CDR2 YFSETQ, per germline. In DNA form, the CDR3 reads TGCGCCAGCAGCTTTCAAGTTGCGGAGAACACCGGGGAGCTGTTTTTT. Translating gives CASSFQVAENTGELFF.

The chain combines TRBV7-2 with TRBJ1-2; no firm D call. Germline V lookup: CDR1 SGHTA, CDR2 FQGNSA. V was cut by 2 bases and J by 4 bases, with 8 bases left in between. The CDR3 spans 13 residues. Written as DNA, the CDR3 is TGTGCCAGCAGCTTAAGAGAAAGCTATGGCTACACCTTC. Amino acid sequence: CASSLRESYGYTF.

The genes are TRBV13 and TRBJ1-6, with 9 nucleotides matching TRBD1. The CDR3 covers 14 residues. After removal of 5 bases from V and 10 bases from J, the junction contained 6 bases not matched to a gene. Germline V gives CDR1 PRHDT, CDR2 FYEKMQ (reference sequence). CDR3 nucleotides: TGTGCCAGCAGCCTGGGGACAGGGTTGTCACCCCTCCACTTT. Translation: CASSLGTGLSPLHF.

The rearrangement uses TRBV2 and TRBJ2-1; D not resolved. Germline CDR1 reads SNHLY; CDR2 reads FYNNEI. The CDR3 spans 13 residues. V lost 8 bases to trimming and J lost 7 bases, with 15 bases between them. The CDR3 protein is CASLASEVNEQFF. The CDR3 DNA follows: TGTGCCAGCCTCGCTTCAGAGGTTAATGAGCAGTTCTTC.

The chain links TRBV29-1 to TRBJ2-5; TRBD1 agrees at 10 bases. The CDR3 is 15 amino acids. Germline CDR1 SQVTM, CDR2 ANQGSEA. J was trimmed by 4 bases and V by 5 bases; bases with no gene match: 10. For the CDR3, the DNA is TGCAGCGTTTCAAAGACAGGGGGCGTTGGAGAGACCCAGTACTTC. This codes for CSVSKTGGVGETQYF.

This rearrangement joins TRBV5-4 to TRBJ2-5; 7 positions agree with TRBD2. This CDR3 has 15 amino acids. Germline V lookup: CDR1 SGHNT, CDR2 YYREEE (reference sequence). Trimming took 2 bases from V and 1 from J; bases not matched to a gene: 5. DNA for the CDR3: TGTGCCAGCAGCTTTGGCGGGGGTGGCCAAGAGACCCAGTACTTC. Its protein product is CASSFGGGGQETQYF.

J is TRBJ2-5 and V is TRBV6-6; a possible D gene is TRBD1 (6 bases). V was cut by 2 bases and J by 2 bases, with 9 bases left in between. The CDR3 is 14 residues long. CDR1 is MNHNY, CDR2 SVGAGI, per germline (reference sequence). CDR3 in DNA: TGTGCCAGCAGTTACATTGACAGGCAAGAGACCCAGTACTTC. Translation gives CASSYIDRQETQYF.

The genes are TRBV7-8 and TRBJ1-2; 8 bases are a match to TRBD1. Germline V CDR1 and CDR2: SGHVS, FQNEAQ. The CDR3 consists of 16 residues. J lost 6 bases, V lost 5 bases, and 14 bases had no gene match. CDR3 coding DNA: TGTGCCAGCAGCCTAAGTATCACAGGGGGTCAAGATGGCTACACCTTC. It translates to CASSLSITGGQDGYTF.

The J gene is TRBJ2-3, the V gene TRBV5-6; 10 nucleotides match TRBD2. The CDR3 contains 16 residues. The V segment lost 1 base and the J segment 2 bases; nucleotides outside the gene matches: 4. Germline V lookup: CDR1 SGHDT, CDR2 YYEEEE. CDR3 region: CASSLISGGITDTQYF. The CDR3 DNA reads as TGTGCCAGCAGCTTGATTAGCGGGGGGATCACAGATACGCAGTATTTT.